The rows below give T cell receptor beta chains drawn from one sample of a study of shared clonotypes between healthy human individuals. Assay used: immunoSEQ multiplex PCR; TCRdb lists only in-frame clones, some missing. The table has roughly 760,000 clones, around 74% seen once. Specimen: memory CD4+ T cells sorted from blood. The receptors derive from a woman between 25 and 40 years old in good health. Each CDR3 is given with its conserved first and last residue. A D gene is named only where the DNA matches it firmly. Some rows have no size entry. The others give once, few or many, or a class for an expanded clone.

TRBD1	few	TRBV30	TRBJ1-2	CAWRQGLGYTF	TGTGCCTGGAGACAGGGGCTTGGCTACACCTTC
TRBD2	.	TRBV5-1	TRBJ2-3	CASSGAQTSGNTDTQYF	TGCGCCAGCAGCGGGGCCCAAACTAGCGGAAACACAGATACGCAGTATTTT
TRBD1	.	TRBV7-2	TRBJ1-5	CASSPRTGIGGNQPQHF	TGTGCCAGCAGCCCCCGGACAGGAATTGGAGGCAATCAGCCCCAGCATTTT
TRBD1	.	TRBV7-6	TRBJ2-1	CASSFRKGGAPNEQFF	TGTGCCAGCAGCTTTAGGAAAGGGGGCGCACCGAATGAGCAGTTCTTC
.	.	TRBV4-1	TRBJ2-5	CASSRKGSFLGERHSLPETQYF	TGCGCCAGCAGCCGCAAGGGCTCCTTTCTAGGGGAAAGGCACTCCCTTCCGGAGACCCAGTACTTC
TRBD2	.	TRBV9	TRBJ2-7	CASSVAGGHYEQYF	TGTGCCAGCAGCGTAGCGGGGGGGCACTACGAGCAGTACTTC
TRBD1	.	TRBV14	TRBJ1-1	CASSRQGGNTEAFF	TGTGCCAGCAGCCGGCAGGGGGGGAACACTGAAGCTTTCTTT
TRBD2	many	TRBV25-1	TRBJ2-1	CASSEPGTSEQQFF	TGTGCCAGCAGTGAGCCCGGGACTAGCGAACAGCAGTTCTTC
.	.	TRBV14	TRBJ2-5	CASSQGVTQYF	TGTGCCAGCAGCCAAGGTGTGACCCAGTACTTC
.	.	TRBV19	TRBJ1-1	CASLGGIEAFF	TGTGCCAGCCTGGGCGGGATTGAAGCTTTCTTT
TRBD1	.	TRBV10-3	TRBJ2-2	CASDPGTGVSGELFF	TGTGCCTCTGACCCCGGGACAGGGGTGTCCGGGGAGCTGTTTTTT
.	.	TRBV28	TRBJ2-2	CASSTGTSNTGELFF	TGTGCCAGCAGCACCGGGACTTCTAACACCGGGGAGCTGTTTTTT
.	.	TRBV6-1	TRBJ1-5	CASSEGLLQRQPQHF	TGTGCCAGCAGTGAAGGGCTTTTACAGCGACAGCCCCAGCATTTT
.	.	TRBV5-8	TRBJ1-5	CASSPSWAGGRQPQHF	TGTGCCAGCAGCCCCTCTTGGGCCGGGGGACGTCAGCCCCAGCATTTT
TRBD1	many	TRBV4-2	TRBJ1-3	CASSQGLRTGGSSSGNTIYF	TGTGCCAGCAGCCAAGGCCTAAGGACAGGGGGCTCCTCCTCTGGAAACACCATATATTTT
.	few	TRBV13	TRBJ2-1	CASSLSLGEQFF	TGTGCCAGCAGCTTATCGCTGGGCGAGCAGTTCTTC
TRBD2	.	TRBV4-2	TRBJ2-1	CASSRYYGLADSYNEQFF	TGTGCCAGCAGCAGGTACTACGGGCTAGCGGATTCCTACAATGAGCAGTTCTTC
TRBD1	.	TRBV19	TRBJ2-7	CASSIHRGHEQYF	TGTGCCAGTAGTATCCACAGGGGCCACGAGCAGTACTTC
.	.	TRBV28	TRBJ1-2	CASGRSTERYYGYTF	TGTGCCAGCGGGCGATCGACAGAAAGATACTATGGCTACACCTTC
.	few	TRBV2	TRBJ2-7	CASKFVNEQYF	TGTGCCAGCAAATTTGTCAACGAGCAGTACTTC
.	.	TRBV29-1	TRBJ1-1	CSVYREGTEAFF	TGCAGCGTATACAGGGAAGGAACTGAAGCTTTCTTT
.	.	TRBV10-2	TRBJ1-2	CASSERQGNYGYTF	TGCGCCAGCAGTGAGAGGCAGGGAAACTATGGCTACACCTTC
.	.	TRBV4-1	TRBJ1-1	CASSPIGDMNTEAFF	TGCGCCAGCAGCCCCATTGGGGATATGAACACTGAAGCTTTCTTT
TRBD1	.	TRBV5-4	TRBJ2-7	CASSSGQGSSYEQYF	TGTGCCAGCAGCTCCGGACAGGGGAGCTCCTACGAGCAGTACTTC
.	.	TRBV7-4	TRBJ1-5	CASSLATDSLYSNQPQHF	TGTGCCAGCAGCTTAGCCACCGACAGTTTGTATAGCAATCAGCCCCAGCATTTT
TRBD2	.	TRBV29-1	TRBJ2-1	CSATPARTSGNQRRNNEQFF	TGCAGCGCAACCCCCGCCAGGACTAGCGGGAACCAAAGAAGAAACAATGAGCAGTTCTTC
.	.	TRBV5-1	TRBJ2-1	CASSLGLRVRAANEQFF	TGCGCCAGCAGCTTGGGCTTAAGGGTAAGGGCGGCCAATGAGCAGTTCTTC
.	.	TRBV5-1	TRBJ1-1	CASSPENTEAFF	TGCGCCAGCAGCCCGGAGAACACTGAAGCTTTCTTT
TRBD2	.	TRBV2	TRBJ2-7	CASSSGSFGEQYF	TGTGCCAGCTCCAGCGGGAGCTTCGGCGAGCAGTACTTC
.	.	TRBV19	TRBJ2-2	CASSSGSSAGELFF	TGTGCCAGTAGTTCCGGGTCCTCCGCCGGGGAGCTGTTTTTT
.	few	TRBV7-8	TRBJ2-5	CASSLVGAQETQYF	TGTGCCAGCAGCTTAGTCGGCGCCCAAGAGACCCAGTACTTC
.	.	TRBV28	TRBJ2-4	CASSTGPRLQYF	TGTGCCAGCAGTACCGGGCCCAGACTTCAGTACTTC
TRBD2	.	TRBV7-2	TRBJ2-7	CASSLASGRGDEQYF	TGTGCCAGCAGCTTAGCTAGCGGGAGAGGCGACGAGCAGTACTTC
.	few	TRBV2	TRBJ2-1	CASPTKAGDKSSYNEQFF	TGTGCCAGCCCCACCAAAGCCGGGGACAAAAGCTCCTACAATGAGCAGTTCTTC
.	.	TRBV15	TRBJ2-1	CAIRLDPRHEQFF	TGTGCCATCCGACTAGACCCCCGACATGAGCAGTTCTTC
.	.	TRBV15	TRBJ1-1	CATSRVKEVAFF	TGTGCCACCAGCAGAGTGAAAGAGGTAGCTTTCTTT
.	.	TRBV28	TRBJ2-3	CASSLGVVTQYF	TGTGCCAGCAGTTTAGGGGTGGTGACGCAGTATTTT
TRBD1	.	TRBV5-1	TRBJ2-1	CASSRDSSSYNEQFF	TGCGCCAGCAGCCGGGACAGCAGCTCCTACAATGAGCAGTTCTTC
.	many	TRBV5-1	TRBJ1-1	CASRMGGAMGTEAFF	TGCGCCAGCCGGATGGGGGGGGCGATGGGCACTGAAGCTTTCTTT
.	once	TRBV18	TRBJ1-5	CASSWQANQPQHF	TGTGCCAGCTCATGGCAGGCAAATCAGCCCCAGCATTTT
.	.	TRBV6-5	TRBJ2-1	CASSFSRDITGEQFF	TGTGCCAGCAGTTTTAGTCGGGACATTACAGGAGAGCAGTTCTTC